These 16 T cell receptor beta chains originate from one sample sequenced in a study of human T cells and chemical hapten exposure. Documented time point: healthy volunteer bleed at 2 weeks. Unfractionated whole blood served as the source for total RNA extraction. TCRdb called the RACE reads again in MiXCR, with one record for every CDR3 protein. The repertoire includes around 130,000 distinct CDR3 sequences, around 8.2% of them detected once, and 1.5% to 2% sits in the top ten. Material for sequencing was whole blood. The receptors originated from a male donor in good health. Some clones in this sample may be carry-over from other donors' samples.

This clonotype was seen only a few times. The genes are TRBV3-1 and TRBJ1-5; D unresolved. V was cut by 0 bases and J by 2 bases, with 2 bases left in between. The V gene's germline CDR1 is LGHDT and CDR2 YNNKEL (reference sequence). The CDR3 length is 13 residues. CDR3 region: CASSQDGNQPQHF. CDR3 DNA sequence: TGTGCCAGCAGCCAAGATGGCAATCAGCCCCAGCATTTT.

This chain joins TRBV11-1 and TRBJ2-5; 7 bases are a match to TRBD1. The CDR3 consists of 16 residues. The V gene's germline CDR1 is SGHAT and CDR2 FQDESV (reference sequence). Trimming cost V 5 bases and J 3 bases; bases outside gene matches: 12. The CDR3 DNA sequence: TGTGCCAGCAGCCCCCCGGGACAGTGGGCGAAAGAGACCCAGTACTTC. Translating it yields CASSPPGQWAKETQYF.

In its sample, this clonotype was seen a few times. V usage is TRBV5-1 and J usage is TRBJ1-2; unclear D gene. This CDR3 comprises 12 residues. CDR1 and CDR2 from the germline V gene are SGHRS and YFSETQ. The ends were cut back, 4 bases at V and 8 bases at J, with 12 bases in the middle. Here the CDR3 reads CASSVQGGGYTF. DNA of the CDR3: TGCGCCAGCAGCGTACAAGGAGGAGGCTACACCTTC. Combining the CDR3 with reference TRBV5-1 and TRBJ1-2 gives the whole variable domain KAGVTQTPRYLIKTRGQQVTLSCSPISGHRSVSWYQQTPGQGLQFLFEYFSETQRNKGNFPGRFSGRQFSNSRSEMNVSTLELGDSALYLCASSVQGGGYTFGSGTRLTVV.

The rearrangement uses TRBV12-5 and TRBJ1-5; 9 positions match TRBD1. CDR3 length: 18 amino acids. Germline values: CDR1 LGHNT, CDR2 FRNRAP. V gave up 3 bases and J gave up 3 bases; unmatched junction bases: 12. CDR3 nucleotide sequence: TGTGCTAGTGGTTTAATAACACGGGACAGGGACTTCAATCAGCCCCAGCATTTT. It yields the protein CASGLITRDRDFNQPQHF.

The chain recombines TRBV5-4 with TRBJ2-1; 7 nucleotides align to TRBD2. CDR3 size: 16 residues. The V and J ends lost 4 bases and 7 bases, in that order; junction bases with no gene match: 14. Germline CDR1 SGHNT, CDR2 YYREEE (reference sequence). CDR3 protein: CASSPTILTSYNEQFF. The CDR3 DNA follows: TGTGCCAGCAGCCCTACCATCTTGACTAGCTATAATGAGCAGTTCTTC.

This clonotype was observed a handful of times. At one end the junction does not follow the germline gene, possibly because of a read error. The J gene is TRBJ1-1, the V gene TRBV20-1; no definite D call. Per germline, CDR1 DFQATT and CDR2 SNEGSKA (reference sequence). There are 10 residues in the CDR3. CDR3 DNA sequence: TGCAGTGCGAGAGGATATGAAGCTTTCTTT. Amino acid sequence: CSARGYEAFF.

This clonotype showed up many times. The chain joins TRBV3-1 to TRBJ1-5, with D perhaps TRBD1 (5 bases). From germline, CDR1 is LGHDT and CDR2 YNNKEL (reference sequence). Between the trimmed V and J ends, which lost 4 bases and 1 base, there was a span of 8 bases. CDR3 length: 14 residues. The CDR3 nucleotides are TGTGCCAGCAGCCCTGGGGGGAGCAATCAGCCCCAGCATTTT. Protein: CASSPGGSNQPQHF.

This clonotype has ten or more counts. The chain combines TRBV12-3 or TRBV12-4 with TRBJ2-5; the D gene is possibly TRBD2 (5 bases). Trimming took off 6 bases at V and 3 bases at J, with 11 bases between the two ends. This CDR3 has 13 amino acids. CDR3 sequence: CASSRTVKETQYF. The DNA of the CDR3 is TGTGCCAGCAGCCGGACTGTAAAAGAGACCCAGTACTTC.

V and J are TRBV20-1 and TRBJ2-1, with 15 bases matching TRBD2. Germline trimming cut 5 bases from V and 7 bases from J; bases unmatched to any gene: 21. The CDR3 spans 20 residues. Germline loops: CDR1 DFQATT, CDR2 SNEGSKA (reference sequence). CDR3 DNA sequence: TGCAGTGCTTATACTCCGGGACTAGCGGGAGGAAGCTTAAGTAGAAATGAGCAGTTCTTC. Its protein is CSAYTPGLAGGSLSRNEQFF.

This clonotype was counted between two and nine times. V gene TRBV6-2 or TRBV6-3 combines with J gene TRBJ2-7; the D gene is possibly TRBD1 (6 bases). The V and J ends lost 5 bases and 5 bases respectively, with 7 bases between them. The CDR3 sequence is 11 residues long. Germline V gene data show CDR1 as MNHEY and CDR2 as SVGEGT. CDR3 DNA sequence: TGTGCCAGCAGTACAGGGCACGAGCAGTACTTC. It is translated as CASSTGHEQYF.

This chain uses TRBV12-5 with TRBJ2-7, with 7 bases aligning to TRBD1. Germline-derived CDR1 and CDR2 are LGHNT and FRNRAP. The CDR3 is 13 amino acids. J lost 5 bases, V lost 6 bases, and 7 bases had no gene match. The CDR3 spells CASGTGTANEQYF. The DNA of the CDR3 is TGTGCTAGTGGCACAGGGACAGCGAACGAGCAGTACTTC.

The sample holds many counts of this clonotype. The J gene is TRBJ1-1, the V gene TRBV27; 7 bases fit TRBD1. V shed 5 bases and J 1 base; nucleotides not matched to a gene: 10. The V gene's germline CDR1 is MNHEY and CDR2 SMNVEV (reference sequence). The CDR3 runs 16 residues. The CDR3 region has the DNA TGTGCCAGCAGTGAAGGACAGGCCCTAGGGAACACTGAAGCTTTCTTT. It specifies CASSEGQALGNTEAFF.

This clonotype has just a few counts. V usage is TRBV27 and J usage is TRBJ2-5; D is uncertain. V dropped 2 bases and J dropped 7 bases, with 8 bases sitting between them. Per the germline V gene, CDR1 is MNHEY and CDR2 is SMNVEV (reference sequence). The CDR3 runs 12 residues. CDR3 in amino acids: CASSLPGGTQYF. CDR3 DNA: TGTGCCAGCAGTTTACCTGGTGGGACCCAGTACTTC.

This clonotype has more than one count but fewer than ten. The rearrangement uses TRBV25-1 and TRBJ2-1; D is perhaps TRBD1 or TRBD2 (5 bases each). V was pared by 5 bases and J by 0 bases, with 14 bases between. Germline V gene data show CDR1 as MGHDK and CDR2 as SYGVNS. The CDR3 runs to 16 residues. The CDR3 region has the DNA TGTGCCAGCAGTCCGGGACCCCCGGGCTCCTACAATGAGCAGTTCTTC. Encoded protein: CASSPGPPGSYNEQFF.

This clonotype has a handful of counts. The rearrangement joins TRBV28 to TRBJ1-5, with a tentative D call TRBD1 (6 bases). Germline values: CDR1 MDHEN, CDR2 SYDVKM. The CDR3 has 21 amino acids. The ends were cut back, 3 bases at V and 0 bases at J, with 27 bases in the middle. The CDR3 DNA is TGTGCCAGCAGTTTTTATTTGGGCCTGGCAGGCGACAGGTATAGCAATCAGCCCCAGCATTTT. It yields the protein CASSFYLGLAGDRYSNQPQHF.

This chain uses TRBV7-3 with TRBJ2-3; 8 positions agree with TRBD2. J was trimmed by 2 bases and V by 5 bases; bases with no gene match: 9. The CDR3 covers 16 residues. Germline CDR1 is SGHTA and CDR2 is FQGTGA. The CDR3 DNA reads TGTGCCAGCAGCCTGGTAGCGGGAACTTTCACAGATACGCAGTATTTT. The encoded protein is CASSLVAGTFTDTQYF. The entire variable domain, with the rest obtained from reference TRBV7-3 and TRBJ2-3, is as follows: GAGVSQTPSNKVTEKGKYVELRCDPISGHTALYWYRQSLGQGPEFLIYFQGTGAADDSGLPNDRFFAVRPEGSVSTLKIQRTERGDSAVYLCASSLVAGTFTDTQYFGPGTRLTVL.